This T cell receptor (beta chain) was captured by sequencing in a study of regulatory and conventional T cells in RAG deficiency. Study-level findings and limits: Sorted Omenn CD25-high CD127-low cells may not be bona fide Tregs. Shannon entropy was markedly lower and Simpson indices higher in RAG-deficient patients than control T-cell subsets.

Clones were read by immunoSEQ multiplex PCR, and TCRdb kept only the in-frame ones, dropping some. The table has roughly 32,000 clones, over 75% seen once. Of note for this clone: Its antigen remains unidentified.

The CDR3 is 14 residues long. Trimming cost V 8 bases and J 5 bases; bases outside gene matches: 7. CDR1 MNHEY and CDR2 SVGAGI come from the germline V gene. This sample also appeared in a second study, on regulatory T cells. This second study says: Primers: 52 TRBV forward and 13 TRBJ reverse.

The TCR originated in a human donor in good health. This chain uses TRBV6-5 with TRBJ2-2; 8 bases are shared with TRBD2. The source material was CD8+ T cells sorted from blood. The CDR3 sequence is CASGRTSRTGELFF. The DNA of the CDR3 is TGTGCCAGCGGCCGGACTAGCCGAACCGGGGAGCTGTTTTTT.